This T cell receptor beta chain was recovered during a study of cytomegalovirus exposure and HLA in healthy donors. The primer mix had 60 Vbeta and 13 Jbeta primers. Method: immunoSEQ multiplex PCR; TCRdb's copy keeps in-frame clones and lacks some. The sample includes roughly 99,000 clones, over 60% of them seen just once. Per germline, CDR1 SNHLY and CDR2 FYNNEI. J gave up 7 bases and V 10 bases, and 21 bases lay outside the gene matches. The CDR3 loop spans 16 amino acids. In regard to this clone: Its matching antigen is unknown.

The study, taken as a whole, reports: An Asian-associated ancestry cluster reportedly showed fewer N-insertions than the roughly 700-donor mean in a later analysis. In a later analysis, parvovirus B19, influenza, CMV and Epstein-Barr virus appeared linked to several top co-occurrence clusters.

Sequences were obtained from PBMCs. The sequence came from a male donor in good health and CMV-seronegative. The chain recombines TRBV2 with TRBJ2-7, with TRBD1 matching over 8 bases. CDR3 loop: CAKQRTGLLASSEQYF. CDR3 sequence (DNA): TGTGCCAAACAACGGACAGGGCTCCTGGCGTCGAGTGAGCAGTACTTC.